The 12 T cell receptor beta chains below were found in one sample sequenced in a study of read filtering for tumor transcriptome and immune sequencing. This library used roughly 370 ng RNA and molecular barcoded adaptors spanning alpha/delta and beta/gamma chains. TCRdb passed the reads through MiXCR, listing each CDR3 protein once. The sample contains roughly 130,000 distinct CDR3 sequences, roughly 13% of which appear only once. Source material: a population of CD138-negative cells sorted from bone marrow. These TCRs come from a donor aged 40 or older with multiple myeloma.

With regard to this clonotype: A much larger clone sits a single nucleotide away, making a read error possible. The V gene is TRBV7-6, the J gene TRBJ2-5; D is unclear. CDR1 is SGHVS and CDR2 is FNYEAQ in the germline V gene. There are 15 residues in the CDR3. The CDR3 DNA sequence: TGTGCCAGCAGCTTAAGGGCTAGGTGGCAAGAGACCCGGTACTTC. It encodes CASSLRARWQETRYF.

This clonotype was seen at least ten times. J is TRBJ2-5 and V is TRBV5-1, with 12 bases matching TRBD2. The CDR3 loop spans 18 amino acids. Germline V gives CDR1 SGHRS, CDR2 YFSETQ. J gave up 5 bases and V 4 bases, and 15 bases lay outside the gene matches. The CDR3 nucleotides are TGCGCCAGCAGCCCTACACTGACTAGCGGGGGTGTAGTTGAGACCCAGTACTTC. Translation: CASSPTLTSGGVVETQYF.

This clonotype was seen many times. The CDR3 DNA reads as TGTGCCAGCAGTGAAGAGTATAGCAATCAGCCCCAGCATTTT. Translating gives CASSEEYSNQPQHF. J is TRBJ1-5 and V is TRBV2; D not certain. The length of the CDR3 is 14 residues. Trimming removed 1 base at V and 0 bases at J, with 4 bases between. CDR1 and CDR2 (germline): SNHLY, FYNNEI.

This clonotype was observed a few times. The V and J genes are TRBV6-5 and TRBJ2-5; 10 bases line up with TRBD2. The junction had 15 bases not matched to a gene; V was cut back by 6 bases and J by 5 bases. Germline loops: CDR1 MNHEY, CDR2 SVGAGI. The CDR3 sequence is 17 residues long. The CDR3 spells CASRHTTAGGSGETQYF. CDR3 DNA: TGTGCCAGCAGACACACCACAGCGGGAGGGTCGGGTGAGACCCAGTACTTC.

This clonotype was counted at least ten times. The V gene is TRBV4-1, the J gene TRBJ1-5; 9 nucleotides line up with TRBD1. The trim removed 4 bases at V and 5 bases at J, leaving 6 bases unmatched. The germline CDR1 and CDR2 sequences are MGHRA and YSYEKL. The CDR3 is made up of 15 amino acids. This chain's CDR3 is CASSRTGDIDQPQHF. CDR3 DNA: TGCGCCAGCAGCCGGACAGGGGATATTGATCAGCCCCAGCATTTT.

This clonotype was detected only a few times. At one end the junction does not follow the germline gene, possibly because of a read error. This chain's CDR3 is CASSPRARGVCNQTQHF. The CDR3 DNA reads TGTGCCAGCAGCCCCCGAGCCCGGGGGGTTTGCAATCAGACCCAGCATTTT. V gene TRBV7-9 combines with J gene TRBJ1-5, with D possibly matching TRBD1 (5 bases). Looked up from germline, CDR1 is SEHNR and CDR2 is FQNEAQ (reference sequence). The CDR3 loop spans 17 amino acids.

The table lists this clonotype with many counts. This chain uses TRBV20-1 with TRBJ2-5; 8 bases are a match to TRBD2. Germline V CDR1 and CDR2: DFQATT, SNEGSKA (reference sequence). This CDR3 comprises 14 residues. V was pared by 6 bases and J by 2 bases, with 8 bases of the junction left unmatched. The chain's CDR3 is CSADGRGAQETQYF. DNA of the CDR3: TGCAGTGCAGACGGGAGGGGGGCGCAAGAGACCCAGTACTTC.

This clonotype appeared many times. The chain couples TRBV20-1 to TRBJ1-1; the D is unclear. The CDR3 consists of 10 residues. From germline, CDR1 is DFQATT and CDR2 SNEGSKA (reference sequence). Between the trimmed V and J ends, which lost 0 bases and 8 bases, there was a span of 4 bases. The CDR3 bases are TGCAGTGCTAGAGATCTAGAAGCTTTCTTT. Protein sequence: CSARDLEAFF.

By frequency in the sample, this clonotype is medium-sized. The chain employs TRBV9 and TRBJ2-1; 8 bases match TRBD2. V trimming: 0 bases; J trimming: 9 bases; junction bases outside the gene matches: 17. CDR1 is SGDLS, CDR2 YYNGEE, per germline. The CDR3 is 18 amino acids. The CDR3 is CASSVESFDGRADPEQFF. Written as DNA, the CDR3 is TGTGCCAGCAGCGTAGAATCCTTTGACGGGAGGGCCGACCCTGAGCAGTTCTTC. Complete variable domain (other parts from reference TRBV9 and TRBJ2-1): DSGVTQTPKHLITATGQRVTLRCSPRSGDLSVYWYQQSLDQGLQFLIQYYNGEERAKGNILERFSAQQFPDLHSELNLSSLELGDSALYFCASSVESFDGRADPEQFFGPGTRLTVL.

A few counts support this clonotype. The chain employs TRBV3-1 and TRBJ1-2; D possibly corresponds to TRBD1 (6 bases). The CDR3 spans 15 residues. The V and J ends lost 1 base and 3 bases respectively, with 12 bases between them. Germline V gene sequence: CDR1 LGHDT, CDR2 YNNKEL (reference sequence). In DNA, the CDR3 is TGTGCCAGCAGCCAAGCCAGCCAGGGGTACTATGGCTACACCTTC. Its translation is CASSQASQGYYGYTF.

Note on this clonotype: The junction and the germline gene differ at one end; a read error may be behind it. The gene calls are TRBV18 and TRBJ2-2; D gene uncertain. Germline V gives CDR1 KGHSH, CDR2 LQKENI. The CDR3 has 12 amino acids. CDR3 nucleotides: TGTGCCATCTCACCATACGACGGGGAGCTGTTTTTT. Its translation is CAISPYDGELFF.

This clonotype has at least ten counts. The CDR3 sequence is CASSFPTASTDTQYF. For the CDR3, the DNA is TGTGCCAGCAGCTTCCCGACAGCAAGCACAGATACGCAGTATTTT. This rearrangement joins TRBV7-2 to TRBJ2-3; TRBD1 might be the D (5 bases). CDR1 is SGHTA and CDR2 is FQGNSA in the germline V gene. V lost 3 bases, J lost 0 bases, and 10 bases lay in between. The CDR3 is made up of 15 amino acids. Filled out from reference TRBV7-2 and TRBJ2-3, the complete variable domain reads GAGVSQSPSNKVTEKGKDVELRCDPISGHTALYWYRQSLGQGLEFLIYFQGNSAPDKSGLPSDRFSAERTGGSVSTLTIQRTQQEDSAVYLCASSFPTASTDTQYFGPGTRLTVL.